The 10 T cell receptor beta chains below were found in one sample sequenced in a study of cytomegalovirus exposure and HLA in healthy donors. 13 Jbeta primers and 60 Vbeta primers were used for the PCR. TCRdb keeps only in-frame clones here, not all; method: immunoSEQ multiplex PCR. The sample consists of around 160,000 clones, roughly 85% of them appearing once. The sequencing sample was made of PBMCs. The receptors stem from a man in his fifties in good health and CMV-seropositive.

V and J are TRBV7-2 and TRBJ2-4, with TRBD2 as a possible D gene (6 bases). The CDR3 length is 15 residues. V was clipped by 2 bases and J by 2 bases, with 10 bases between them. CDR1 is SGHTA and CDR2 is FQGNSA in the germline V gene. The CDR3 reads CASSLLAGTKNIQYF. The CDR3 DNA reads as TGTGCCAGCAGCTTACTTGCGGGGACCAAAAACATTCAGTACTTC. The variable domain in full, with the rest retrieved from reference TRBV7-2 and TRBJ2-4, is GAGVSQSPSNKVTEKGKDVELRCDPISGHTALYWYRQSLGQGLEFLIYFQGNSAPDKSGLPSDRFSAERTGGSVSTLTIQRTQQEDSAVYLCASSLLAGTKNIQYFGAGTRLSVL.

V and J are TRBV28 and TRBJ1-5; D unclear. The CDR3 is 11 residues long. CDR1 and CDR2 from the germline V gene are MDHEN and SYDVKM. Trimming pared 6 bases from V and 9 bases from J, leaving 9 bases between. CDR3 sequence: CASSSLSPQHF. CDR3 sequence (DNA): TGTGCCAGCAGCTCTCTGTCGCCCCAGCATTTT. Full variable domain (missing parts from reference TRBV28 and TRBJ1-5): DVKVTQSSRYLVKRTGEKVFLECVQDMDHENMFWYRQDPGLGLRLIYFSYDVKMKEKGDIPEGYSVSREKKERFSLILESASTNQTSMYLCASSSLSPQHFGDGTRLSIL.

In nucleotides, the CDR3 is TGTGCCAGCTCACCACCGGCCAGGGCAGGAAACACCATATATTTT. Translation: CASSPPARAGNTIYF. The chain couples TRBV18 to TRBJ1-3; D is perhaps TRBD1 (5 bases). V gave up 0 bases and J gave up 4 bases, with 10 bases separating them. CDR3 size: 15 residues. In germline, CDR1 is KGHSH, CDR2 LQKENI.

The rearrangement links TRBV6-1 to TRBJ1-4, with unresolved D. The CDR3 contains 13 residues. Trimming shortened V by 5 bases and J by 0 bases, and 4 bases separated the two germline ends. Germline CDR1 is MNHNS and CDR2 is SASEGT. The CDR3 DNA reads TGTGCCAGCAGTACAACAACTAATGAAAAACTGTTTTTT. The encoded protein is CASSTTTNEKLFF.

This chain links TRBV6-1 with TRBJ2-7, with 9 bases aligning to TRBD1. This CDR3 is built from 16 residues. In germline, CDR1 is MNHNS, CDR2 SASEGT. V lost 4 bases, J lost 1 base, and 8 bases stayed unmatched. In DNA form, the CDR3 reads TGTGCCAGCAGTGCGGTGGAGGGGACAGGGTCCTACGAGCAGTACGTC. It is translated as CASSAVEGTGSYEQYV.

This chain uses TRBV9 with TRBJ2-2, with TRBD1 as a possible D gene (5 bases). The germline V gene encodes CDR1 SGDLS and CDR2 YYNGEE. The CDR3 totals 16 residues. The V end lost 0 bases, the J end lost 5 bases, and 14 bases lay between the germline ends. For the CDR3, the DNA is TGTGCCAGCAGCGTAGTCAGCCAGGGTTTTACCGGGGAGCTGTTTTTT. It specifies CASSVVSQGFTGELFF. Together with reference TRBV9 and TRBJ2-2, the CDR3 gives the full variable domain: DSGVTQTPKHLITATGQRVTLRCSPRSGDLSVYWYQQSLDQGLQFLIQYYNGEERAKGNILERFSAQQFPDLHSELNLSSLELGDSALYFCASSVVSQGFTGELFFGEGSRLTVL.

This sequence joins TRBV7-9 and TRBJ2-7; 10 nucleotides line up with TRBD1. The CDR3 sequence is 15 residues long. V lost 5 bases, J lost 0 bases, and 4 bases stayed unmatched. Germline values: CDR1 SEHNR, CDR2 FQNEAQ (reference sequence). CDR3 DNA: TGTGCCAGCAGCGCCTGGACAGGGGGCTCCTACGAGCAGTACTTC. Its protein product is CASSAWTGGSYEQYF.

V is TRBV7-2 and J is TRBJ2-3, with 9 bases fitting TRBD1. The CDR3 totals 14 residues. The germline V gene encodes CDR1 SGHTA and CDR2 FQGNSA. Trimming removed 2 bases from V and 6 bases from J; junction bases left unmatched: 3. For the CDR3, the DNA is TGTGCCAGCAGCTTAACAGGGGGCCATGATACGCAGTATTTT. It is translated as CASSLTGGHDTQYF.

J is TRBJ2-1 and V is TRBV5-6, with 9 bases fitting TRBD1. This CDR3 has 14 amino acids. Trimming at V came to 0 bases and at J to 9 bases, leaving 4 bases not matched to a gene. Germline assignment: CDR1 SGHDT and CDR2 YYEEEE. DNA for the CDR3: TGTGCCAGCAGCTTGGGGACAGGGGATACTGAGCAGTTCTTC. It codes for CASSLGTGDTEQFF.

The chain employs TRBV27 and TRBJ2-7, with 7 bases lining up with TRBD1. Trimming cost V 5 bases and J 3 bases; bases outside gene matches: 10. The CDR3 covers 15 residues. Germline V gene sequence: CDR1 MNHEY, CDR2 SMNVEV (reference sequence). CDR3 sequence: CASSARPGQLYEQYV. CDR3 bases: TGTGCCAGCAGTGCGCGCCCGGGACAGCTCTACGAGCAGTACGTC.